These 28 T cell receptor beta chains were sequenced from one sample in a study of shared clonotypes between healthy human individuals. Sequencing used immunoSEQ multiplex PCR; TCRdb keeps in-frame clones, though not all of them. The repertoire holds just over 2,000,000 clones, with over 85% as singletons. Sequencing was performed on naive CD4+ T cells sorted from blood. Specified subset: CD45RA+ positively selected. The receptors come from a man aged 18 to 30 in good health.

This chain joins TRBV6-6 and TRBJ2-1, with TRBD2 matching 14 bases. This CDR3 is built from 14 residues. V lost 7 bases and J lost 10; bases outside the gene matches: 6. CDR1 MNHNY and CDR2 SVGAGI come from the germline V gene (reference sequence). DNA for the CDR3: TGTGCCAGCATCGGACTAGCGGGAGGAGGGGAGCAGTTCTTC. Protein sequence: CASIGLAGGGEQFF.

The genes are TRBV4-1 and TRBJ1-5; D is uncertain. The CDR3 length is 17 residues. The V gene's germline CDR1 is MGHRA and CDR2 YSYEKL. V lost 1 base and J lost 3, with 16 bases in between. CDR3 sequence: CASSQGIISVPNQPQHF. In nucleotides, the CDR3 is TGCGCCAGCAGCCAAGGGATTATCAGCGTACCCAATCAGCCCCAGCATTTT.

The rearrangement links TRBV12-2 to TRBJ2-7; the table's D call of TRBD1 was not tested on the DNA. TRBV12-2 is deemed a pseudogene. CDR3 length equals 16 residues. This CDR3 reads CASRWPSGRGDGEQYF. The CDR3 coding sequence is TGTGCAAGTCGCTGGCCTAGTGGCAGGGGAGATGGAGAGCAGTACTTC.

The chain uses TRBV10-3 and TRBJ2-1; TRBD1 agrees at 10 bases. The CDR3 loop spans 16 amino acids. The junction had 11 bases not matched to a gene; V was cut back by 5 bases and J by 7 bases. Germline lookup yields CDR1 ENHRY and CDR2 SYGVKD. The CDR3 is CAISIMGQGWSNEQFF. CDR3 nucleotides: TGTGCCATCAGTATCATGGGACAGGGGTGGAGTAATGAGCAGTTCTTC.

This sequence joins TRBV6-1 and TRBJ1-5, with 8 bases that match TRBD1. Germline V gives CDR1 MNHNS, CDR2 SASEGT. The J segment lost 3 bases and the V segment lost 4 bases, leaving 5 bases of the junction unmatched. The CDR3 totals 15 residues. CDR3 sequence reads: CASSGGQVTNQPQHF. The CDR3 bases are TGTGCCAGCAGTGGGGGACAGGTCACCAATCAGCCCCAGCATTTT.

This chain links TRBV2 with TRBJ1-5; TRBD1 matches at 7 bases. The CDR3 is made up of 15 amino acids. Germline-derived CDR1 and CDR2 are SNHLY and FYNNEI. After removal of 0 bases from V and 6 bases from J, the junction contained 5 bases not matched to a gene. CDR3 amino acids: CASSEAGQGGQPQHF. CDR3 DNA sequence: TGTGCCAGCAGTGAAGCTGGGCAGGGGGGTCAGCCCCAGCATTTT.

The chain uses TRBV7-2 and TRBJ2-7; TRBD2 matches at 7 bases. The germline CDR1 and CDR2 sequences are SGHTA and FQGNSA. This CDR3 has 15 amino acids. Germline trimming cut 6 bases from V and 0 bases from J; bases unmatched to any gene: 8. This chain's CDR3 is CASRQREGTSYEQYF. CDR3 nucleotide sequence: TGTGCCAGCAGGCAAAGGGAGGGGACCTCCTACGAGCAGTACTTC.

Concerning this clone: This same CDR3 is encoded by further DNA sequences in the sample. The chain uses TRBV5-1 and TRBJ2-3; no reliable D call. The CDR3 runs 12 residues. Germline V gene sequence: CDR1 SGHRS, CDR2 YFSETQ. With 0 bases removed from V and 4 bases from J, the gap between germline ends came to 3 bases. CDR3 nucleotides: TGCGCCAGCAGCTTGGGTGCAGATACGCAGTATTTT. This gives the protein CASSLGADTQYF.

The J gene is TRBJ2-3, the V gene TRBV15, with D perhaps TRBD1 or TRBD2 (5 bases each). Between the trimmed V and J ends, which lost 0 bases and 6 bases, there was a span of 10 bases. CDR1 and CDR2 (germline): LNHNV, YYDKDF (reference sequence). This CDR3 is built from 14 residues. The CDR3 DNA is TGTGCCACCAGCAGAGAATGGGGGACCGATACGCAGTATTTT. Its translation is CATSREWGTDTQYF. Looking up the rest from reference TRBV15 and TRBJ2-3 gives the full variable domain: DAMVIQNPRYQVTQFGKPVTLSCSQTLNHNVMYWYQQKSSQAPKLLFHYYDKDFNNEADTPDNFQSRRPNTSFCFLDIRSPGLGDTAMYLCATSREWGTDTQYFGPGTRLTVL.

The chain couples TRBV30 to TRBJ1-1; TRBD1 is a possible D gene (6 bases). The CDR3 is made up of 13 amino acids. Trimming cost V 2 bases and J 5 bases, with 12 bases left between them. From germline, CDR1 is GTSNPN and CDR2 SVGIG (reference sequence). CDR3 DNA: TGTGCCTGGAGTTCGGGGGCAAGGACTGAAGCTTTCTTT. Translated, it gives CAWSSGARTEAFF.

The V call is TRBV4-1, the J call TRBJ1-6, with 8 bases that match TRBD1. The CDR3 consists of 15 residues. V lost 4 bases and J lost 10; bases outside the gene matches: 9. Germline CDR1 and CDR2: MGHRA and YSYEKL. CDR3 sequence (DNA): TGCGCCAGCAGCCCCGAAGACAGGGGAGGATCACCCCTCCACTTT. This encodes CASSPEDRGGSPLHF.

The V gene is TRBV5-1, the J gene TRBJ2-3, with TRBD2 matching over 7 bases. The CDR3 length is 15 residues. V shed 2 bases, J shed 4 bases, and the junction held 7 bases outside the gene matches. Germline-derived CDR1 and CDR2 are SGHRS and YFSETQ. As DNA, the CDR3 is TGCGCCAGCAGCTTAGGCGGGAGTAACTCAGATACGCAGTATTTT. It is translated as CASSLGGSNSDTQYF.

This rearrangement joins TRBV12-5 to TRBJ1-5, with 7 positions matching TRBD1. The ends lost 7 bases at V and 3 bases at J; junction bases unmatched: 15. CDR3 length equals 17 residues. CDR1 LGHNT and CDR2 FRNRAP come from the germline V gene. The DNA of the CDR3 is TGTGCTAGTGACCCTCACTGGGACAGTACTTTCAATCAGCCCCAGCATTTT. Its protein product is CASDPHWDSTFNQPQHF.

The genes are TRBV7-2 and TRBJ2-4, with 7 bases identical to TRBD1. The V segment lost 2 bases and the J segment 7 bases; nucleotides outside the gene matches: 8. CDR1 and CDR2 from the germline V gene are SGHTA and FQGNSA. The CDR3 consists of 15 residues. CDR3 sequence (DNA): TGTGCCAGCAGCTTAACCTGGGGACAGTTTAACATTCAGTACTTC. Encoded protein: CASSLTWGQFNIQYF.

This chain uses TRBV4-1 with TRBJ2-3, with TRBD2 matching 9 bases. With 1 base clipped from V and 0 bases from J, the junction kept 5 bases outside the gene matches. This CDR3 spans 17 amino acids. Germline-derived CDR1 and CDR2 are MGHRA and YSYEKL. The CDR3 DNA reads as TGCGCCAGCAGCCAAGTCCTAGCGGGATTAAGCACAGATACGCAGTATTTT. Translating gives CASSQVLAGLSTDTQYF.

The CDR3 region is CAISEPTPDTQYF. The DNA for the CDR3 is TGTGCCATCAGTGAGCCCACTCCAGATACGCAGTATTTT. The chain carries TRBV10-3 and TRBJ2-3, with D unresolved. CDR3 length: 13 amino acids. Deletions cut 2 bases from V and 4 bases from J, with 7 bases between. Looked up from germline, CDR1 is ENHRY and CDR2 is SYGVKD.

The chain recombines TRBV6-5 with TRBJ1-6, with 7 bases aligning to TRBD1. Germline CDR1 is MNHEY and CDR2 is SVGAGI. V lost 3 bases to trimming and J lost 5 bases; unmatched junction nucleotides: 4. The CDR3 consists of 15 residues. CDR3 nucleotide sequence: TGTGCCAGCAGTTATCTCGACAGGGATAATTCACCCCTCCACTTT. Translating gives CASSYLDRDNSPLHF.

Of note for this clone: This same CDR3 is encoded by further DNA sequences in the sample. The chain employs TRBV29-1 and TRBJ1-1; the D gene is possibly TRBD1 (5 bases). V shed 4 bases and J shed 1 base, with 7 bases lying between them. Germline CDR1 SQVTM, CDR2 ANQGSEA. CDR3 size: 12 residues. The CDR3 DNA sequence: TGCAGCGTTGTAGGGGAGAACACTGAAGCTTTCTTT. Amino acid sequence: CSVVGENTEAFF.

This chain links TRBV30 with TRBJ2-4; D gene ambiguous. The length of the CDR3 is 14 residues. Between the trimmed V and J ends, which lost 3 bases and 8 bases, there was a span of 17 bases. Germline CDR1 is GTSNPN and CDR2 is SVGIG (reference sequence). CDR3 nucleotides: TGTGCCTGGAGCGAAGTTGGCAGTGTGGACATTCAGTACTTC. This translates into CAWSEVGSVDIQYF.

The V call is TRBV30, the J call TRBJ1-6, with no clear D. Germline assignment: CDR1 GTSNPN and CDR2 SVGIG (reference sequence). The CDR3 sequence is 13 residues long. V was cut by 2 bases and J by 4 bases, with 6 bases left in between. Here the CDR3 reads CAWSIQYNSPLHF. CDR3 bases: TGTGCCTGGAGTATTCAGTATAATTCACCCCTCCACTTT.

The chain uses TRBV19 and TRBJ1-1; D gene unclear. The germline V gene encodes CDR1 LNHDA and CDR2 SQIVND (reference sequence). The ends were cut back, 5 bases at V and 7 bases at J, with 11 bases in the middle. There are 12 residues in the CDR3. As DNA, the CDR3 is TGTGCCAGTAGTCTACGACAAAATGAAGCTTTCTTT. Its protein is CASSLRQNEAFF.

The rearrangement joins TRBV27 to TRBJ2-7, with TRBD2 identical over 16 bases. Germline CDR1 and CDR2: MNHEY and SMNVEV (reference sequence). After removal of 6 bases from V and 3 bases from J, the junction contained 2 bases not matched to a gene. CDR3 size: 15 residues. The CDR3 protein is CASRGLAGGYYEQYF. The CDR3 nucleotides read TGTGCCAGCAGGGGACTAGCGGGGGGGTACTACGAGCAGTACTTC.

This clone was picked up one time. The chain carries TRBV10-1 and TRBJ2-2, with TRBD2 matching over 7 bases. The CDR3 sequence is 17 residues long. CDR1 WNHNN and CDR2 SYGVQD come from the germline V gene (reference sequence). V was pared by 2 bases and J by 0 bases, with 6 bases of the junction left unmatched. CDR3 nucleotides: TGCGCCAGCAGTGAGGACCAAGCGGGGACGAACACCGGGGAGCTGTTTTTT. Translation gives CASSEDQAGTNTGELFF.

In its sample, this clone was seen a few times. The chain links TRBV6-5 to TRBJ1-5, with 10 bases matching TRBD1. The CDR3 consists of 14 residues. J gave up 7 bases and V 2 bases, and 2 bases lay outside the gene matches. Per the germline V gene, CDR1 is MNHEY and CDR2 is SVGAGI. The CDR3 DNA reads as TGTGCCAGCAGTTACGGACAGGGGGGACAGCCCCAGCATTTT. Translating it yields CASSYGQGGQPQHF.

The genes are TRBV9 and TRBJ2-7, with D possibly called TRBD1 or TRBD2 (5 bases each). Trimming pared 0 bases from V and 5 bases from J, leaving 15 bases between. The germline V gene encodes CDR1 SGDLS and CDR2 YYNGEE. This CDR3 is built from 15 residues. CDR3 residues: CASSVEREGFHEQYF. In DNA, the CDR3 is TGTGCCAGCAGCGTAGAACGAGAGGGGTTCCACGAGCAGTACTTC.

This clone appeared a single time. This sample includes further DNA sequences coding for the same CDR3. This rearrangement joins TRBV30 to TRBJ1-3; D gene uncertain. V lost 4 bases, J lost 4 bases, and 5 bases lay in between. Germline lookup yields CDR1 GTSNPN and CDR2 SVGIG (reference sequence). The CDR3 consists of 11 residues. This chain's CDR3 is CAWTGGNTIYF. In nucleotides, the CDR3 is TGTGCCTGGACGGGAGGAAACACCATATATTTT.

This clone was counted only a few times. The DNA for the CDR3 is TGTGCCAGCAGTTCCCCCATGGTGCAGGGCGACTACGAGCAGTACTTC. Its protein product is CASSSPMVQGDYEQYF. This chain links TRBV6-5 with TRBJ2-7, with D possibly being TRBD1 (5 bases). The CDR3 consists of 16 residues. Trimming cost V 4 bases and J 3 bases, with 19 bases left between them. Germline CDR1 reads MNHEY; CDR2 reads SVGAGI.

The chain uses TRBV6-1 and TRBJ2-2; 8 bases fit TRBD1. This CDR3 has 15 amino acids. Germline loops: CDR1 MNHNS, CDR2 SASEGT. The trim removed 6 bases at V and 6 bases at J, leaving 9 bases unmatched. This chain's CDR3 is CASRGQVIVPGELFF. The CDR3 DNA reads as TGTGCCAGCAGGGGACAGGTTATCGTTCCCGGGGAGCTGTTTTTT.